The rows below give T cell receptor beta chains drawn from one sample of a study of blood T cell repertoires in COVID-19. Data came from immunoSEQ multiplex PCR; TCRdb stores just in-frame clones and leaves some out. The sample holds about 140,000 clones; almost 80% are singletons and the top ten take 2.5% to 3%. What was sequenced was PBMCs or T cells enriched from blood (not recorded which). The receptors here all came from a woman in her forties or fifties who had recovered from COVID-19. Both conserved end residues are trimmed from each CDR3. Each record gives: V gene, CDR3 protein.

>TRBV28
ASSFRVNTEAF
>TRBV7-8
ASSLNRITEAF
>TRBV9
ASTVGLLTDTQY
>TRBV27
ASSLSSSGGYEQY
>TRBV7-3
ASSLRSQGGTGELF
>TRBV27
ASSVQVLETQY
>TRBV29-1
SANPGLAGNEQF
>TRBV25-1
ASRPQGFSGNTIY
>TRBV5-4
ASSSPGGTGVTEAF
>TRBV27
ASSLEGQDNSGRYTDTQY
>TRBV11-2
ATGYGTGLYEQY
>TRBV7-2
ASSPGQWDGYT
>TRBV3-1/TRBV3-2
ASSFRSTGGPGNTIY
>TRBV7-9
ASSMTATYGYT
>TRBV15
ATSFDGRTEAF
>TRBV28
ASSYISGSPYEQY
>TRBV18
ASSPGQRQNTEAF
>TRBV18
ASSPPDGHDWHEQF
>TRBV5-1
ASSLWGPNTEAF
>TRBV18
ASSPRSASYNEQF
>TRBV28
ASSLSLYTQY
>TRBV19
ASTPIESTGKQPQH
>TRBV7-3
ASSSPDSSYNEQF
>TRBV28
ASLANYGYT
>TRBV3-1/TRBV3-2
ASSQDPGQGTEQF
>TRBV27
ASSPSPREPEAF
>TRBV7-8
ASSLKGQSRGYT
>TRBV6-5
ASTRGLGGPPDT
>TRBV5-4
ASSFRGQLF
>TRBV5-1
ASSPSGESYEQY
>TRBV11-3
ASSLGALTDTQY
>TRBV4-1
ASSRGDSSSSYNSPLH
>TRBV11-3
ASSLDLQGSNQPQH
>TRBV5-1
ASSLGSADTQY
>TRBV11-1
ASSAGTRYGYT
>TRBV18
ASSPQGSLRNSPLH
>TRBV9
ASSAFSGSPLETQY
>TRBV2
ASSRDRGRINIYEQY
>TRBV5-6
ASSSGTPVELF
>TRBV10-3
AISEKSGHNEQF
>TRBV3-1/TRBV3-2
ASSQDPTEAF
>TRBV6-5
ASSGVSYEQY
>TRBV7-9
ASSHPNSPLH
>TRBV30
AWRSSGSQDTQY
>TRBV4-2
ASSQDERENEKLF
>TRBV9
ASSVSGVSNYGYT
>TRBV3-1/TRBV3-2
ASSPEQGYQKEKLF
>TRBV5-1
ASRAGEVAF
>TRBV5-6
ASSLGATGLAA
>TRBV3-1/TRBV3-2
ASSPGPGTEAF
>TRBV28
ASSLTGTFGGQPQH
>TRBV7-2
ASSLSGGLLYEQY
>TRBV30
AWSAGTSGITDTQY
>TRBV19
ASSRGGNSGNTIY
>TRBV2
ASSYTGGETQY
>TRBV9
ASSVSGQSYGYT
>TRBV29-1
SVVGGGGNTIY
>TRBV2
ASRQGGNQPQH
>TRBV19
ASSIRTGTRYNEQF